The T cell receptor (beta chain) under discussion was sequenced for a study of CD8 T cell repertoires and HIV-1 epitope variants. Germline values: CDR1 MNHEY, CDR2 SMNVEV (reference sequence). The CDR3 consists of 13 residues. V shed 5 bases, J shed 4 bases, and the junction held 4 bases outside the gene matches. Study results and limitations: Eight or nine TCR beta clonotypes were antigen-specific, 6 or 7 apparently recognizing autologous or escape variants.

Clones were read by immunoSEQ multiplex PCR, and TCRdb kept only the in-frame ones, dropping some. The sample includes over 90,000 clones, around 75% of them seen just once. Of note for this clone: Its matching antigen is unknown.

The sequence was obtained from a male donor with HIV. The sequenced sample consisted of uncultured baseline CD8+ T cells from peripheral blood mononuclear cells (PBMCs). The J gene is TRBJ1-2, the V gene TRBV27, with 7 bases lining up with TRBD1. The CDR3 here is CASSDRAAYGYTF. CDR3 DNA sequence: TGTGCCAGCAGTGACAGGGCCGCCTATGGCTACACCTTC.